This is a list of T cell receptor beta chains from one sample in a study of T cells after yellow fever vaccination. In TCRdb, the 5' RACE reads were re-called with MiXCR into one record per CDR3 protein. The sample holds approximately 300,000 distinct CDR3 sequences, over 8.5% seen once. The sequencing used CD4+ T cells sorted from PBMCs, collected 45 days after the yellow fever booster vaccination. The receptors stem from a man aged 18 to 35 who received the YFV17D yellow fever vaccine. CDR3s leave out the opening cysteine and the closing phenylalanine or tryptophan.

>TRBJ2-2|TRBV5-1|12
ASSRAGDHGELF
>TRBJ2-1|TRBV5-5|11
ASSSGDSDEQF
>TRBJ1-1|TRBV5-1|12
ASSLGHPNTEAF
>TRBJ1-2|TRBV28|10
ASSLQSYGYT
>TRBJ2-1|TRBV25-1|15
ASSGPWGENLYNEQF
>TRBJ2-1|TRBV5-1|12
ASSLEGSSDEQF
>TRBJ1-2|TRBV2|10
ASSAYSIGYT
>TRBJ2-3|TRBV2|11
ASSVSVTDTQY
>TRBJ2-1|TRBV7-3|16
ASSLRSVGQGILNEQF
>TRBJ1-1|TRBV5-1|13
ASSFIGFLNTEAF
>TRBJ1-2|TRBV6-6|11
ASTPGSNYGYT
>TRBJ1-1|TRBV5-5|13
ASSRDGGDLTEAF
>TRBJ1-3|TRBV20-1|12
SAWETSSGNTIY
>TRBJ1-1|TRBV5-4|12
ASSSDPSYTEAF
>TRBJ1-5|TRBV18|12
ASSTTGNSQPQH
>TRBJ2-3|TRBV7-9|13
ASSPLVAYTDTQY
>TRBJ1-2|TRBV9|13
ASSPGQLTNYGYT
>TRBJ2-1|TRBV6-2/TRBV6-3|9
ASSGVSEQF
>TRBJ2-7|TRBV7-2|12
ASSLSGASYEQY
>TRBJ2-1|TRBV7-2|14
ASSLAGGASYNEQF
>TRBJ1-1|TRBV28|13
ASSPRQGMGTEAF
>TRBJ1-3|TRBV7-2|13
ASSLHRGPGNTIY
>TRBJ1-2|TRBV6-2/TRBV6-3|10
ASSYGPGGYT
>TRBJ2-1|TRBV24-1|14
ATSDPGTSGHNEQF